These T cell receptor beta chains were read from a single sample in a study of T-cell memory formation after mild COVID-19. TCRdb reprocessed the 5' RACE reads via MiXCR and lists one record per CDR3 protein. Here the sample spans approximately 300,000 distinct CDR3 sequences, around 15% being singletons. Sequencing used PBMCs or a T cell subset sorted from them (not recorded which). The receptors originated from a man aged 18 to 30 who had mild COVID-19 (a few samples of this study predate the infection). Cell type and time point are not known. CDR3s include the opening cysteine and the closing phenylalanine or tryptophan. A D gene is named only where the DNA matches it firmly. Only part of the rows carry a size: once, few, many, or a class if the clone is expanded.

>TRBJ2-2|14|NA|TRBV5-6|NA
CASRIRKATGELFF
TGTGCCAGCAGGATACGCAAGGCCACCGGGGAGCTGTTTTTT
>TRBJ2-1|15|NA|TRBV5-4|few
CASSGEAGSYNEQFF
TGTGCCAGCAGCGGGGAAGCGGGCTCCTACAATGAGCAGTTCTTC
>TRBJ2-3|15|NA|TRBV5-5|NA
CASSLVSGAADTQYF
TGTGCCAGCAGCTTGGTATCTGGGGCTGCAGATACGCAGTATTTT
>TRBJ1-1|14|NA|TRBV3-1|NA
CASRNYMVGTEAFF
TGTGCCAGCAGGAACTACATGGTTGGGACTGAAGCTTTCTTT
>TRBJ2-1|12|NA|TRBV28|NA
CASSFPPSLPFF
TGTGCCAGCAGTTTCCCTCCTAGCCTCCCGTTCTTC
>TRBJ2-2|15|NA|TRBV3-1|NA
CASSSRGSNTGELFF
TGTGCCAGCAGCTCCCGGGGGTCGAACACCGGGGAGCTGTTTTTT
>TRBJ1-3|16|NA|TRBV6-5|NA
CASSDPGTPSGNTIYF
TGTGCCAGCAGTGACCCCGGGACACCCTCTGGAAACACCATATATTTT
>TRBJ2-1|15|TRBD1|TRBV7-9|few
CASHFIGGDYNEQFF
TGTGCCAGCCACTTTATAGGGGGCGACTACAATGAGCAGTTCTTC
>TRBJ2-3|15|TRBD2|TRBV12-3/TRBV12-4|NA
CASTSSGEGTDTQYF
TGTGCCAGCACGTCTAGCGGGGAGGGCACAGATACGCAGTATTTT
>TRBJ2-1|16|TRBD2|TRBV5-4|few
CASSRPSGGAYNEQFF
TGTGCCAGCAGCCGACCTAGCGGGGGGGCCTACAATGAGCAGTTCTTC
>TRBJ2-5|13|NA|TRBV20-1|NA
CSGADSGQETQYF
TGCAGTGGGGCTGATAGCGGACAAGAGACCCAGTACTTC
>TRBJ1-5|13|NA|TRBV7-9|few
CASTLEGNQPQHF
TGTGCCAGCACCTTAGAGGGGAATCAGCCCCAGCATTTT
>TRBJ2-5|14|TRBD2|TRBV28|NA
CASGPSGGLETQYF
TGTGCCAGCGGCCCCAGCGGGGGGCTGGAGACCCAGTACTTC
>TRBJ2-2|13|TRBD1|TRBV20-1|few
CSARQGVTGELFF
TGCAGTGCTAGACAGGGGGTCACCGGGGAGCTGTTTTTT
>TRBJ2-2|14|NA|TRBV9|NA
CASRGTSITGELFF
TGTGCCAGCAGAGGGACATCGATCACCGGGGAGCTGTTTTTT
>TRBJ2-5|13|NA|TRBV20-1|few
CSASGGPTETQYF
TGCAGTGCTAGCGGGGGCCCGACAGAGACCCAGTACTTC
>TRBJ2-2|11|NA|TRBV2|few
CASSYAGELFF
TGTGCCAGCAGCTATGCCGGGGAGCTGTTTTTT
>TRBJ2-4|18|TRBD1|TRBV20-1|many
CSASSPGQKTIAKNIQYF
TGCAGTGCTAGCTCTCCGGGACAGAAGACTATAGCCAAAAACATTCAGTACTTC
>TRBJ1-3|18|NA|TRBV7-9|few
CASSRGTRSTSSGNTIYF
TGTGCCAGCAGCCGAGGGACACGATCAACGAGCTCTGGAAACACCATATATTTT
>TRBJ2-4|13|NA|TRBV5-1|few
CASRTGRADIQYF
TGCGCCAGCAGGACGGGCAGGGCTGACATTCAGTACTTC